These 24 T cell receptor beta chains originate from one sample sequenced in a study of tissue T cells after allogeneic stem cell transplantation. Stated time point: mouse harvest day 14 after allogeneic transplant. The graft held 10^6 splenic CD5+ T cells and 10^7 T-cell-depleted bone marrow cells. The data were produced by immunoSEQ multiplex PCR, yet TCRdb's version contains in-frame clones alone and is incomplete. In the table there are over a thousand clones, 46% of which are singletons. Sequenced input: gut tissue. Receptor source: a female BALB/c mouse given C57BL/6 T cells with graft-versus-host disease after an allogeneic hematopoietic cell transplant.

As for this clone: Genes and germline come from the mouse. The sequenced fragment ends 1 residue before the CDR3 boundary, so the rest is inferred from the germline J gene. This chain joins TRBV13-2 and TRBJ1-5, with 7 bases that match TRBD1. Per the germline V gene, CDR1 is NNHNN and CDR2 is SYGAGS (reference sequence). The V and J ends lost 5 bases and 0 bases, in that order; junction bases with no gene match: 5. The CDR3 contains 15 residues. CDR3 bases read: TGTGCCAGCGGGCTGGGGACAGATAACAACCAGGCTCCGCTT. Its translation: CASGLGTDNNQAPL. The whole CDR3 is CASGLGTDNNQAPLF.

Of note for this clone: Gene names are mouse gene names. The read ends 1 residue shy of where the CDR3 ends; the end is completed using the germline J gene. The V call is TRBV26, the J call TRBJ2-2, with D possibly TRBD1 on 5 matching bases. The length of the CDR3 is 14 residues. The germline gives CDR1 KGHPV, CDR2 FQNQEV (reference sequence). V was trimmed by 2 bases and J by 1 base, leaving 5 bases between them. The sequenced part of the CDR3 DNA is TGTGCCAGCAGTCTGGGACAAAACACCGGGCAGCTCTAC. It specifies CASSLGQNTGQLY. In full, the CDR3 reads CASSLGQNTGQLYF.

About this clone: Gene names and germline match the mouse. The read falls 1 residue short of the CDR3 end, and the missing part is taken from the germline J gene. This chain connects TRBV16 to TRBJ1-1; D is ambiguous. CDR1 is SGHSA, CDR2 FRNQAP, per germline. The CDR3 contains 14 residues. Trimming removed 1 base from V and 0 bases from J, with 6 bases in between. The DNA read from the CDR3 is TGTGCAAGCAGCTTAGTGGGTGCAAACACAGAAGTCTTC. Its protein product is CASSLVGANTEVF. The whole CDR3 protein reads CASSLVGANTEVFF.

A note on this clone: Germline and genes: mouse. The CDR3 end lies 1 residue beyond the end of the read and is filled in from the germline J gene. The rearrangement joins TRBV29 to TRBJ2-1; D possibly matches TRBD1 or TRBD2 (5 bases each). The CDR3 extends over 14 amino acids. Per the germline V gene, CDR1 is MSHET and CDR2 is SYDVDS. Deletions cut 3 bases from V and 0 bases from J, with 6 bases between. CDR3 DNA, as far as it was read: TGTGCTAGCAGTTTCGGGGGTAACTATGCTGAGCAGTTC. Its translation: CASSFGGNYAEQF. The whole CDR3 sequence reads CASSFGGNYAEQFF. Full variable domain (missing parts from reference TRBV29 and TRBJ2-1): DMKVTQMPRYLIKRMGENVLLECGQDMSHETMYWYRQDPGLGLQLIYISYDVDSNSEGDIPKGYRVSRKKREHFSLILDSAKTNQTSVYFCASSFGGNYAEQFFGPGTRLTVL.

This clone is categorized as large. Mouse gene names apply. The read comes to an end 1 residue before the CDR3 does, leaving the germline J gene to fill in the end. The chain joins TRBV2 to TRBJ1-2, with D perhaps TRBD1 (5 bases). The CDR3 contains 13 residues. V shed 3 bases and J shed 5 bases, with 10 bases lying between them. Germline V gives CDR1 LGHNA, CDR2 YSYQKL. The CDR3 DNA, read in part, is TGTGCCAGCAGCCATTCTAGGGGTTCCGACTACACC. This codes for CASSHSRGSDYT. The whole CDR3 sequence is CASSHSRGSDYTF.

With regard to this clone: Gene names are the mouse ones. The read finishes 1 residue shy of the CDR3 end, and the germline J gene is used to complete it. This rearrangement joins TRBV3 to TRBJ1-4; 7 nucleotides line up with TRBD1. The germline V gene has CDR1 SNHLY and CDR2 FYNGKV (reference sequence). J was trimmed by 7 bases and V by 1 base; bases with no gene match: 0. There are 13 residues in the CDR3. CDR3: CASSLDRGERLFF. Partial CDR3 DNA: TGTGCCAGCAGCTTAGACAGGGGCGAAAGATTATTT.

This clone showed up just a few times. Genes and germline are mouse. This chain's CDR3 is CTCSAVGGNTGQLYF. The CDR3 bases that were read are TGCACCTGCAGTGCAGTTGGGGGGAACACCGGGCAGCTCTAC. The rearrangement links TRBV1 to TRBJ2-2, with 7 bases matching TRBD2. The read terminates 1 residue ahead of where the CDR3 ends, so the germline J gene completes it. Germline-derived CDR1 and CDR2 are NSQYPW and LRSPGD (reference sequence). The CDR3 sequence is 15 residues long. J gave up 2 bases and V 1 base, and 1 base lay outside the gene matches.

Points on this clone: Gene names refer to mouse genes. The read ends 1 residue shy of where the CDR3 ends; the end is completed using the germline J gene. The chain links TRBV26 to TRBJ2-2; 9 nucleotides align to TRBD1. V dropped 6 bases and J dropped 4; count of bases not matched to a gene: 3. Germline CDR1 and CDR2: KGHPV and FQNQEV (reference sequence). The CDR3 is made up of 14 amino acids. CDR3 loop: CASSLGQGTGQLYF. The DNA read from the CDR3 is TGTGCCAGCAGCCTGGGACAGGGCACCGGGCAGCTCTAC.

This clone was detected a few times. Gene names and germline refer to mouse. Read data end 1 residue before the CDR3 end; the end is taken from the germline J gene. This sequence joins TRBV29 and TRBJ2-7; the D gene is possibly TRBD2 (5 bases). The length of the CDR3 is 13 residues. The V gene lost 2 bases and the J gene lost 7 bases, with 12 bases spanning the gap. The germline gives CDR1 MSHET, CDR2 SYDVDS. CDR3: CASSLGWEREQYF. The DNA read from the CDR3 is TGTGCTAGCAGTTTAGGCTGGGAAAGGGAACAGTAC.

Of note for this clone: Germline and genes here are mouse. The CDR3 extends 1 residue past the end of the read, so its final part is completed from the germline J gene. The gene calls are TRBV12-2 and TRBJ2-3; 8 nucleotides agree with TRBD2. The junction had 8 bases not matched to a gene; V was cut back by 0 bases and J by 4 bases. The germline CDR1 and CDR2 sequences are SGHLS and HYDKME. CDR3 length equals 16 residues. The sequenced CDR3 bases are TGTGCCAGCTCTCTCGAGGGGGGGGGCGCTCCAGAAACGCTGTAT. It codes for CASSLEGGGAPETLY. Given in full, the CDR3 is CASSLEGGGAPETLYF.

In this sample, this clone turned up a few times. Gene names follow the mouse nomenclature. The sequenced fragment ends 1 residue before the CDR3 boundary, so the rest is inferred from the germline J gene. This rearrangement joins TRBV26 to TRBJ2-2; D is perhaps TRBD1 (5 bases). The CDR3 has 14 residues. Between the trimmed V and J ends, which lost 4 bases and 2 bases, there was a span of 8 bases. The germline V gene encodes CDR1 KGHPV and CDR2 FQNQEV (reference sequence). The CDR3 DNA, read in part, is TGTGCCAGCAGTCCGTCAGGGAACACCGGGCAGCTCTAC. As protein: CASSPSGNTGQLY. The whole CDR3 sequence is CASSPSGNTGQLYF. Variable domain in full (rest from reference TRBV26 and TRBJ2-2): NSKVIQTPRYLVKGQGQKAKMRCIPEKGHPVVFWYQQNKNNEFKFLINFQNQEVLQQIDMTEKRFSAECPSNSPCSLEIQSSEAGDSALYLCASSPSGNTGQLYFGEGSKLTVL.

Turning to this clone: This probably arose from a read error, given a far larger clone one base away. Mouse names are used for the genes. The read stops 1 residue short of the end of the CDR3; the missing end is completed from the germline J gene. Other DNA sequences in the sample encode the same CDR3. The V call is TRBV19, the J call TRBJ2-7; the D is unclear. Germline-derived CDR1 and CDR2 are FNHDT and SITEND (reference sequence). Deletions cut 0 bases from V and 4 bases from J, with 5 bases between. This CDR3 spans 12 amino acids. CDR3 DNA, as far as it was read: TGTGCCAGCAGTATAGGCCATTATGAACAGTAC. Amino acid sequence: CASSIGHYEQY. The whole CDR3 is CASSIGHYEQYF.

This clone has more than one count but fewer than ten. Any gene name here is a mouse gene name. The sequenced fragment ends 1 residue before the CDR3 boundary, so the rest is inferred from the germline J gene. This rearrangement joins TRBV19 to TRBJ1-3, with D perhaps matching TRBD1 (5 bases). Trimming removed 2 bases at V and 0 bases at J, with 12 bases between. The CDR3 contains 16 residues. The germline V gene encodes CDR1 FNHDT and CDR2 SITEND (reference sequence). Incomplete CDR3 DNA: TGTGCCAGCAGTATTAGAACAGGAACTTCTGGAAATACGCTCTAT. It yields the protein CASSIRTGTSGNTLY. The whole CDR3 sequence is CASSIRTGTSGNTLYF. The full variable domain, completed using reference TRBV19 and TRBJ1-3, is GGIITQTPKFLIGQEGQKLTLKCQQNFNHDTMYWYRQDSGKGLRLIYYSITENDLQKGDLSEGYDASREKKSSFSLTVTSAQKNEMAVFLCASSIRTGTSGNTLYFGEGSRLIVV.

This clone was picked up a small number of times. Each gene name is a mouse one. The CDR3 goes on 1 residue after the read ends, and that part is filled in from the germline J gene. The rearrangement joins TRBV26 to TRBJ2-2; D is ambiguous. This CDR3 has 14 residues. The V and J ends lost 6 bases and 3 bases respectively, with 11 bases between them. In germline, CDR1 is KGHPV, CDR2 FQNQEV (reference sequence). The sequenced part of the CDR3 DNA is TGTGCCAGCAGCCGCGACACCTACACCGGGCAGCTCTAC. Protein sequence: CASSRDTYTGQLY. The complete CDR3 sequence is CASSRDTYTGQLYF.

About this clone: All gene names here are mouse names. The covered CDR3 bases are TGCTCCAGCAGTCAGACTGGGGGGGCCGCTCAAAACACCTTGTAC. Protein sequence: CSSSQTGGAAQNTLY. The whole CDR3 protein reads CSSSQTGGAAQNTLYF. The genes are TRBV23 and TRBJ2-4; the listed D gene, TRBD2, was not tested against the DNA. The CDR3 extends 1 residue past the end of the read, so its final part is completed from the germline J gene. The CDR3 loop spans 16 amino acids. CDR1 and CDR2 from the germline V gene are KGHTA and FQNQQP.

Points on this clone: Genes here carry mouse names. The part of the CDR3 DNA that was read is TGTGCCAGCAGTCTGGGGGGGGGTGCAGAAACGCTGTAT. It codes for CASSLGGGAETLY. The whole CDR3 reads CASSLGGGAETLYF. The rearrangement uses TRBV26 and TRBJ2-3; 7 bases agree with TRBD2. The read falls 1 residue short of the CDR3 end, and the missing part is taken from the germline J gene. V was pared by 2 bases and J by 1 base, with 0 bases of the junction left unmatched. Germline loops: CDR1 KGHPV, CDR2 FQNQEV (reference sequence). The length of the CDR3 is 14 residues.

Points on this clone: The listed genes are named as in mouse. The CDR3 goes on 1 residue after the read ends, and that part is filled in from the germline J gene. The chain joins TRBV26 to TRBJ2-1; D gene ambiguous. The germline CDR1 and CDR2 sequences are KGHPV and FQNQEV (reference sequence). The CDR3 is 11 amino acids. Trimming removed 3 bases from V and 6 bases from J, with 3 bases in between. CDR3 DNA, as far as it was read: TGTGCCAGCAGTCTTGGTGCTGAGCAGTTC. Amino acids: CASSLGAEQF. The full-length CDR3 reads as CASSLGAEQFF.

A remark on this clone: The genes are named according to mouse. The read halts 1 residue ahead of the CDR3 end, with the missing end drawn from the germline J gene. The V call is TRBV23, the J call TRBJ2-4; the DNA was not compared with TRBD2, the D call given in the table. Germline values: CDR1 KGHTA, CDR2 FQNQQP. There are 16 residues in the CDR3. The CDR3 reads CSSAGTGGGGQNTLYF. The part of the CDR3 DNA that was read is TGCTCCAGCGCCGGGACTGGGGGAGGGGGTCAAAACACCTTGTAC.

Remarks on this clone: Gene and germline names: mouse. The CDR3 end falls 1 residue outside the read, so it is completed with the germline J gene. The rearrangement joins TRBV23 to TRBJ2-4. The CDR3 is 14 amino acids. CDR1 and CDR2 (germline): KGHTA, FQNQQP. CDR3 bases read: TGCTCCAGCAGCCCAGGGACGAATCAAAACACCTTGTAC. This translates into CSSSPGTNQNTLY. The whole CDR3 region reads CSSSPGTNQNTLYF.

Points on this clone: All gene names here are mouse names. The missing CDR3 end, 1 residue past where the read stops, is filled in from the germline J gene. V and J are TRBV29 and TRBJ1-5; the D is unclear. The length of the CDR3 is 15 residues. Germline V gene data show CDR1 as MSHET and CDR2 as SYDVDS. V dropped 6 bases and J dropped 0 bases, with 12 bases sitting between them. CDR3 bases read: TGTGCTAGCAGGCCCCCTCAGTATAACAACCAGGCTCCGCTT. Residues: CASRPPQYNNQAPL. The entire CDR3 sequence reads CASRPPQYNNQAPLF.

Of note for this clone: Gene names and germline match the mouse. From the germline J gene comes the end of the CDR3, since the read stops 1 residue before it. The V and J genes are TRBV12-2 and TRBJ2-3; no firm D call. The CDR3 sequence is 13 residues long. V gave up 0 bases and J gave up 3 bases, with 6 bases separating them. Germline lookup yields CDR1 SGHLS and CDR2 HYDKME. CDR3 DNA, as far as it was read: TGTGCCAGCTCTCTCGTGGGAGCAGAAACGCTGTAT. Its protein is CASSLVGAETLY. The whole CDR3 is CASSLVGAETLYF.

This clone was seen a few times. The listed genes are named as in mouse. The sequenced fragment ends 1 residue before the CDR3 boundary, so the rest is inferred from the germline J gene. The rearrangement joins TRBV3 to TRBJ2-1, with a tentative D call TRBD1 (5 bases). The CDR3 totals 14 residues. Germline V CDR1 and CDR2: SNHLY, FYNGKV (reference sequence). The V end was cut by 3 bases, the J end by 0 bases, with 6 bases between. This chain's CDR3 is CASSFQGNYAEQFF. CDR3 DNA (partial): TGTGCCAGCAGCTTCCAGGGTAACTATGCTGAGCAGTTC.

This clone showed up just a few times. Gene and germline names: mouse. Read data end 1 residue before the CDR3 end; the end is taken from the germline J gene. This chain uses TRBV26 with TRBJ1-5; D ambiguous. V shed 4 bases and J shed 3 bases, with 4 bases lying between them. Germline loops: CDR1 KGHPV, CDR2 FQNQEV (reference sequence). The CDR3 loop spans 12 amino acids. The sequenced CDR3 bases are TGTGCCAGCAGTCGCGGCAACCAGGCTCCGCTT. Encoded protein: CASSRGNQAPL. The whole CDR3 region reads CASSRGNQAPLF.

To note about this clone: Gene names refer to mouse genes. The read comes to an end 1 residue before the CDR3 does, leaving the germline J gene to fill in the end. The chain uses TRBV19 and TRBJ1-2, with 7 bases matching TRBD1. With V trimmed by 5 bases and J by 2 bases, 3 bases remained unmatched. The CDR3 consists of 13 residues. Germline V gives CDR1 FNHDT, CDR2 SITEND (reference sequence). The CDR3 spells CASRTGRNSDYTF. The part of the CDR3 DNA that was read is TGTGCCAGCAGGACAGGGAGGAACTCCGACTACACC.